The entry below describes one TCR beta chain. These data are taken from a study of blood T cell repertoires in COVID-19. Generated by immunoSEQ multiplex PCR, the TCRdb table keeps only in-frame clones and is missing some. This sample has hundreds of thousands of clones, with approximately 91% found just once. The receptor comes from a man between 60 and 75 years old who had recovered from COVID-19. Sequenced material: PBMCs or T cells enriched from blood (not recorded which).

The CDR3 DNA is TGTGCCAGTAGTATAGATCGGCAGGGATCGGATGAAAAACTGTTTTTT. This sequence encodes CASSIDRQGSDEKLFF. The chain couples TRBV19 to TRBJ1-4, with D maybe TRBD1 (5 bases). Looked up from germline, CDR1 is LNHDA and CDR2 is SQIVND (reference sequence). The CDR3 is 16 amino acids. V shed 0 bases and J shed 6 bases, with 14 bases lying between them. Drawing the rest from reference TRBV19 and TRBJ1-4, the complete variable domain is DGGITQSPKYLFRKEGQNVTLSCEQNLNHDAMYWYRQDPGQGLRLIYYSQIVNDFQKGDIAEGYSVSREKKESFPLTVTSAQKNPTAFYLCASSIDRQGSDEKLFFGSGTQLSVL.